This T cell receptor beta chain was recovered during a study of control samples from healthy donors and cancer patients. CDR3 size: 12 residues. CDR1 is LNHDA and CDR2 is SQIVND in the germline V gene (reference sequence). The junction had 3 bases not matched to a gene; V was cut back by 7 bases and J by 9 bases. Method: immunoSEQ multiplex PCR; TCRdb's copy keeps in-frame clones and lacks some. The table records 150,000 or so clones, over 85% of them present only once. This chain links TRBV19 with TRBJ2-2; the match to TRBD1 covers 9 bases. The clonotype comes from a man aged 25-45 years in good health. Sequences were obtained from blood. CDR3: CASIDRGRELFF. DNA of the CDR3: TGTGCCAGTATCGACAGGGGGAGGGAGCTGTTTTTT.